The sequence of this T cell receptor beta chain was determined in a study of follicular helper T cells after annual influenza vaccination. Whole-study findings and limits: Undersampling of the much larger non-cTfh compartments could not be excluded for influenza clone enrichment.

V lost 5 bases, J lost 7 bases, and 14 bases stayed unmatched. The CDR3 has 16 amino acids. Germline V CDR1 and CDR2: SGHTA, FQGNSA. Time point here: 2014-2015 season, pre-vaccination. About this clone: Its antigen remains unknown.

Repertoires were generated with immunoSEQ multiplex PCR, while TCRdb's copy carries only in-frame clones and drops some. In the table there are approximately 12,000 clones, around 78% of which are singletons. The V and J genes are TRBV7-2 and TRBJ1-2; 9 bases align to TRBD1. Source: CXCR5- memory CD4+ T cells sorted from blood, taken on the day of influenza vaccination. The sequence derives from an adult who received the influenza vaccine. This CDR3 is CASSPRGRDRGVGYTF. DNA for the CDR3: TGTGCCAGCAGCCCCCGAGGGCGTGACAGGGGGGTTGGCTACACCTTC.